This record concerns one T cell receptor (beta chain) sequence. The sample originates from a study of blood T cell repertoires in COVID-19. Here immunoSEQ multiplex PCR was the method, and the copy in TCRdb shows in-frame clones only, minus some. The sample contains under 250,000 clones, approximately 90% of which appear only once. Trimming removed 5 bases from V and 5 bases from J; junction bases left unmatched: 7. CDR3 length: 15 residues. CDR1 and CDR2 (germline): MNHEY, SVGAGI. The chain has TRBV6-5 and TRBJ1-2; 11 bases align to TRBD1. Sequences were obtained from peripheral blood. This receptor was obtained from a woman in her twenties or thirties with COVID-19, enrolled during active disease. The CDR3 is CASSRDRGAMYGYTF. As DNA, the CDR3 is TGTGCCAGCAGTCGGGACAGGGGGGCCATGTATGGCTACACCTTC.